Listed below are T cell receptor beta chains from one sample, sequenced in a study of cytomegalovirus exposure and HLA in healthy donors. Here immunoSEQ multiplex PCR was the method, and the copy in TCRdb shows in-frame clones only, minus some. Of 100,000 or so clones detected, 65% to 80% appear once; the ten largest clones hold roughly 4.9%. The sequencing sample was made of PBMCs. The receptors come from a female donor in good health and CMV-seropositive. Both conserved end residues are part of each CDR3. The D gene is left open where the match is weak. The listing skips clone size in some rows; elsewhere it reads once, few, many or a size class.

v_call	j_call	clone_size	d_call	cdr3_nt	cdr3_aa
TRBV18	TRBJ2-4	.	.	TGTGCCAGCTCACCACCCGGGACACCTAAGATGGCCAAAAACATTCAGTACTTC	CASSPPGTPKMAKNIQYF
TRBV6-1	TRBJ2-5	.	TRBD1	TGTGCCAGCAGCCTGGCCGGGACAGGGAAAGAGACCCAGTACTTC	CASSLAGTGKETQYF
TRBV5-1	TRBJ2-1	.	TRBD2	TGCGCCAGCAGCCCACAGACTAGCGGGAGGATTAGCAATGAGCAGTTCTTC	CASSPQTSGRISNEQFF
TRBV9	TRBJ1-6	.	TRBD1	TGTGCCAGCAGCGCAGGCCGGGACAGGGGTACACCCCTCCACTTT	CASSAGRDRGTPLHF
TRBV19	TRBJ1-2	.	.	TGTGCCAGTAGTATAGACGGAAGGAGGCCTAACTATGGCTACACCTTC	CASSIDGRRPNYGYTF
TRBV19	TRBJ1-1	.	TRBD1	TGTGCCAGTAGAGCTACTCGGGACAGGGGCACTGAAGCTTTCTTT	CASRATRDRGTEAFF
TRBV18	TRBJ2-7	.	TRBD2	TGTGCCAGCTCACCGACTAGCGGGGGGGTATCCTACGAGCAGTACTTC	CASSPTSGGVSYEQYF
TRBV5-5	TRBJ2-7	.	.	TGTGCCAGCAGCCTTCAGGGGACGGCAAGGAGTGGAGAGCAGTACTTC	CASSLQGTARSGEQYF
TRBV5-1	TRBJ1-3	.	TRBD1	TGCGCCAGCAGCTTGGGACAGGGGTTCGGAAACACCATATATTTT	CASSLGQGFGNTIYF
TRBV4-1	TRBJ2-1	few	TRBD1	TGCGCCAGCGGAAGAGGGGGCGCAGATACCAATGAGCAGTTCTTC	CASGRGGADTNEQFF
TRBV18	TRBJ2-5	.	.	TGTGCCAGCTCACCCAGCGCAGGCCCAGGGGAGACCCAGTACTTC	CASSPSAGPGETQYF
TRBV27	TRBJ2-3	few	TRBD2	TGTGCCAGCAGTAAGGGACTAGCGGGGGCCGCCTACAGAGATACGCAGTATTTT	CASSKGLAGAAYRDTQYF
TRBV5-5	TRBJ2-7	few	TRBD2	TGTGCCAGCAGCTTAAGAACCCCCGGGGGGATTTCCTACGAGCAGTACTTC	CASSLRTPGGISYEQYF
TRBV18	TRBJ2-1	.	TRBD1	TGTGCCAGCTCACCACCCGGGACAGGGACCTTGGACAATGAGCAGTTCTTC	CASSPPGTGTLDNEQFF
TRBV7-2	TRBJ2-5	.	TRBD1	TGTGCCAGCAGCCCGAGACAGGGATGGAAGACCCAGTACTTC	CASSPRQGWKTQYF
TRBV2	TRBJ1-1	few	.	TGTGCCAGCAGCCCCACCAGAGCGGGGGACACTGAAGCTTTCTTT	CASSPTRAGDTEAFF
TRBV6-6	TRBJ2-7	.	TRBD1	TGTGCCAGCAGTCGAGGACAGGGACCCTACGAGCAGTACTTC	CASSRGQGPYEQYF
TRBV6-1	TRBJ2-7	.	.	TGTGCCGCCTGGACAGATCCCTACGAGCAGTACTTC	CAAWTDPYEQYF
TRBV30	TRBJ2-1	.	TRBD2	TGTGCCTGGTCGGTATTAGCGGGAGCCAATGAGCAGTTCTTC	CAWSVLAGANEQFF
TRBV29-1	TRBJ1-4	once	.	TGCAGCGTTGGGGCCGAGACGAAACTGTTTTTT	CSVGAETKLFF
TRBV7-2	TRBJ2-5	.	.	TGTGCCAGCAGCCGAGGCCATAAAGAGACCCAGTACTTC	CASSRGHKETQYF
TRBV29-1	TRBJ2-7	.	.	TGCAGCGTGTCCGGGACACCCCCCGTCTACTACGAGCAGTACTTC	CSVSGTPPVYYEQYF
TRBV5-1	TRBJ2-1	.	TRBD2	TGCGCCAGCAGCTTGACTCGTACTAGCGGGGGGGCCCACAATGAGCAGTTCTTC	CASSLTRTSGGAHNEQFF
TRBV6-1	TRBJ2-5	.	.	TGTGCCAGCAGTGCGGGTCGAGGATGGGAGACCCAGTACTTC	CASSAGRGWETQYF
TRBV2	TRBJ1-1	.	.	TGTGCCAGCAGTGAAGGGGGGCTGAACACTGAAGCTTTCTTT	CASSEGGLNTEAFF
TRBV10-3	TRBJ2-7	.	.	TGTGCCATCACTCCCGGGGGGCGCAAACACGAGCAGTACTTC	CAITPGGRKHEQYF
TRBV4-1	TRBJ2-3	.	TRBD2	TGCGCCAGCAGCCAAGATAGGGGGACTAGCGGGCGGGCGGGGCAGTATTTT	CASSQDRGTSGRAGQYF
TRBV6-1	TRBJ2-5	.	.	TGTGCCAGCAGTGTCGACCTCGGGGAGACCCAGTACTTC	CASSVDLGETQYF
TRBV19	TRBJ1-5	.	.	TGTGCCAGTAGTATTAGGGGTCAGCCCCAGCATTTT	CASSIRGQPQHF
TRBV11-2	TRBJ2-7	few	TRBD1	TGTGCCAGCAGTAGTCCCGGGACAGCCACCTACGAGCAGTACTTC	CASSSPGTATYEQYF
TRBV5-4	TRBJ2-5	once	.	TGTGCCAGCAGCGACTTGACCGGGGGGCGGGAGACCCAGTACTTC	CASSDLTGGRETQYF
TRBV5-1	TRBJ1-6	.	.	TGCGCCAGCAGCTTGGTTGGAGATAATTCACCCCTCCACTTT	CASSLVGDNSPLHF
TRBV7-8	TRBJ1-3	once	TRBD1	TGTGCCAGCAGCTTAGGCGGGACAGGGTTCTCTGGAAACACCATATATTTT	CASSLGGTGFSGNTIYF
TRBV6-6	TRBJ1-6	.	.	TGTGCCAGCAGTTTACGACAGCCGATGGGTAATTCACCCCTCCACTTT	CASSLRQPMGNSPLHF
TRBV7-2	TRBJ1-5	.	TRBD1	TGTGCCAGCAGCTTAGGGGGACAGGGGATTGCTCAGCCCCAGCATTTT	CASSLGGQGIAQPQHF
TRBV19	TRBJ2-3	.	.	TGTGCCAGTAGTGCCTTGACAGTTTCTACCACAGATACGCAGTATTTT	CASSALTVSTTDTQYF
TRBV6-1	TRBJ2-7	once	.	TGTGCCAGCAGTGAAATTTCGCAGGGGCCCTACGAGCAGTACTTC	CASSEISQGPYEQYF
TRBV7-3	TRBJ1-1	few	.	TGTGCCAGCAGCTTAACGGCATCTTGGAACACTGAAGCTTTCTTT	CASSLTASWNTEAFF
TRBV7-2	TRBJ2-1	.	.	TGTGCCAGCAGCTCCTACTCGGGTGAGCAGTTCTTC	CASSSYSGEQFF
TRBV9	TRBJ2-3	once	.	TGTGCCAGCAGCCGCAGGTCGGATACGCAGTATTTT	CASSRRSDTQYF
TRBV28	TRBJ2-2	.	TRBD2	TGTGCCAGCAGTTTAGCGGGAGGTGTAAAGGCCGGGGAGCTGTTTTTT	CASSLAGGVKAGELFF
TRBV7-2	TRBJ2-6	once	.	TGTGCCAGCAGCTGGAAGGGGGCTGGGGCCAACGTCCTGACTTTC	CASSWKGAGANVLTF
TRBV12-5	TRBJ1-5	.	TRBD1	TGTGCTAGTGGTTTGGGGGACAGCCACAATCAGCCCCAGCATTTT	CASGLGDSHNQPQHF
TRBV4-2	TRBJ1-3	.	TRBD1	TGTGCCAGCAGCCAAGAGAGACAGGGTCTCTCTGGAAACACCATATATTTT	CASSQERQGLSGNTIYF
TRBV7-6	TRBJ1-6	.	TRBD1	TGTGCCAGCAGCTTGTCAGGGGGCGAGAGGATAGGGTCCCTCCACTTT	CASSLSGGERIGSLHF
TRBV7-3	TRBJ1-1	few	.	TGTGCCAGCAGCTTAACCTTGAACACTGAAGCTTTCTTT	CASSLTLNTEAFF
TRBV5-1	TRBJ2-3	.	.	TGCGCCAGCAGCTTGGCCGGCGCGCGGACAGATACGCAGTATTTT	CASSLAGARTDTQYF
TRBV7-9	TRBJ2-2	.	.	TGTGCCAGCAGCTTACAGGGAGGGAACACCGGGGAGCTGTTTTTT	CASSLQGGNTGELFF
TRBV28	TRBJ2-7	.	TRBD2	TGTGCCAGCAGTTTATTTTCAAGCGGGATCTACGAGCAGTACTTC	CASSLFSSGIYEQYF
TRBV2	TRBJ1-2	.	TRBD1	TGTGCCAGCACCGGGACAGGGAGATTCTATGGCTACACCTTC	CASTGTGRFYGYTF
TRBV2	TRBJ2-1	.	TRBD2	TGTGCCAGCAGAGGTAGCGGGAGGCGGGGTGAGCAGTTCTTC	CASRGSGRRGEQFF
TRBV5-1	TRBJ2-7	few	TRBD1	TGCGCCAGCAGCTTAACCGGGACAGAAGACGAGCAGTACTTC	CASSLTGTEDEQYF
TRBV7-3	TRBJ2-2	.	TRBD2	TGTGCCAGCAGCTCGGGACTAGCGGGGCCCGGGGAGCTGTTTTTT	CASSSGLAGPGELFF
TRBV19	TRBJ1-1	.	TRBD1	TGTGCCAGTAGTATACCCCGGAACAGGGGGCGCGTAGCTTTCTTT	CASSIPRNRGRVAFF